The sequence of this TCR beta chain was determined in a study of blood T cell repertoires in COVID-19. Produced via immunoSEQ multiplex PCR; TCRdb's table is partial and in-frame only. This table has around 230,000 clones, about 85% appearing once. Trimming left V 6 bases short and J 9 bases short, with 21 bases between. Germline CDR1 is MDHEN and CDR2 is SYDVKM. The CDR3 totals 15 residues. This chain links TRBV28 with TRBJ1-5; D ambiguous. This TCR derives from a woman of 80 years or more with acute or convalescent COVID-19. Sequenced material: peripheral blood. The CDR3 loop reads CASRSKAYSGRPQHF. Here the CDR3 DNA reads TGTGCCAGCAGATCGAAGGCCTACAGCGGTCGGCCCCAGCATTTT.